The following is a T cell receptor beta chain sequence with its context. Its antigen remains unknown. The time point here: baseline pretreatment blood. Treatment given: 15 Gy SBRT to primary tumor, nephrectomy 4 weeks later. Radiation-treated patients gave blood at baseline, week 2 and week 4. Looked up from germline, CDR1 is LGHNA and CDR2 is YSLEER. V was cut by 1 base and J by 7 bases, with 14 bases left in between. This CDR3 has 16 residues. Profiling relied on immunoSEQ multiplex PCR, and the TCRdb table lists in-frame clones only, not all of them. In the table there are 150,000 or so clones, about 88% of which are singletons. The data were taken from a study of radiation and T cells in renal cell carcinoma. Study at large: Nephrectomy followed 15 Gy stereotactic body radiation by 4 weeks. Study-level findings and limits: Baseline intratumoral clonotype presence is unknown without pretreatment biopsies.

This rearrangement joins TRBV4-3 to TRBJ1-6; D gene unclear. The material sequenced was blood, taken from a patient whose treatment included radiotherapy and nephrectomy. This clonotype was obtained from a woman in her forties or fifties with renal cell carcinoma. The CDR3 region has the DNA TGCGCCAGCAGCCAAGGGTTCGGGCAGGAGAATTCACCCCTCCACTTT. This sequence encodes CASSQGFGQENSPLHF.